This is a list of T cell receptor beta chains from one sample in a study of cytomegalovirus exposure and HLA in healthy donors. Assay: immunoSEQ multiplex PCR; the TCRdb copy retains only in-frame clones and omits some. The data show more than 150,000 clones, approximately 88% seen once. Input material: PBMCs. These receptors originate from a woman aged 18-29 years in good health and CMV-seronegative. The CDR3 runs from the conserved cysteine through the conserved F or W. Each record gives: D gene, V gene, J gene, clone size, CDR3 length, CDR3 protein, CDR3 DNA. A D gene is named only where the DNA matches it firmly. Expanded clones get a size class; other rows say once, few or many, or leave the size out.

d_call: .; v_call: TRBV4-1; j_call: TRBJ2-2; clone_size: .; cdr3_length: 18; cdr3_aa: CASSQEGTWAGVAGELFF; cdr3_nt: TGCGCCAGCAGCCAAGAGGGGACATGGGCAGGGGTGGCCGGGGAGCTGTTTTTT
d_call: TRBD1; v_call: TRBV30; j_call: TRBJ2-3; clone_size: few; cdr3_length: 15; cdr3_aa: CAWSTRTGRPDTQYF; cdr3_nt: TGTGCCTGGAGCACTAGGACAGGCCGGCCAGATACGCAGTATTTT
d_call: TRBD1; v_call: TRBV7-8; j_call: TRBJ2-7; clone_size: .; cdr3_length: 16; cdr3_aa: CASSRTGTGTPYEQYF; cdr3_nt: TGTGCCAGCAGCCGGACCGGGACAGGAACCCCCTACGAGCAGTACTTC
d_call: .; v_call: TRBV5-1; j_call: TRBJ1-1; clone_size: .; cdr3_length: 13; cdr3_aa: CASSLEEGTEAFF; cdr3_nt: TGCGCCAGCAGCTTGGAGGAGGGTACTGAAGCTTTCTTT
d_call: .; v_call: TRBV5-1; j_call: TRBJ2-2; clone_size: .; cdr3_length: 13; cdr3_aa: CASSYTNTGELFF; cdr3_nt: TGCGCCAGCAGCTACACCAACACCGGGGAGCTGTTTTTT
d_call: .; v_call: TRBV10-1; j_call: TRBJ1-1; clone_size: once; cdr3_length: 13; cdr3_aa: CASSNDMNTEAFF; cdr3_nt: TGCGCCAGCAGTAACGACATGAACACTGAAGCTTTCTTT
d_call: .; v_call: TRBV10-3; j_call: TRBJ2-3; clone_size: .; cdr3_length: 15; cdr3_aa: CAISTGLLETDTQYF; cdr3_nt: TGTGCCATCAGTACCGGACTGCTAGAAACAGATACGCAGTATTTT
d_call: TRBD1; v_call: TRBV2; j_call: TRBJ2-7; clone_size: .; cdr3_length: 15; cdr3_aa: CASTEPGQGTYEQYF; cdr3_nt: TGTGCCAGCACCGAACCGGGACAGGGGACCTACGAGCAGTACTTC
d_call: .; v_call: TRBV19; j_call: TRBJ2-2; clone_size: .; cdr3_length: 14; cdr3_aa: CASSILSRAGELFF; cdr3_nt: TGTGCCAGTAGTATTCTTTCGCGGGCCGGGGAGCTGTTTTTT
d_call: TRBD1; v_call: TRBV5-1; j_call: TRBJ2-2; clone_size: .; cdr3_length: 14; cdr3_aa: CASSLRQGTGELFF; cdr3_nt: TGCGCCAGCAGCTTGAGACAGGGCACCGGGGAGCTGTTTTTT
d_call: TRBD2; v_call: TRBV7-9; j_call: TRBJ2-5; clone_size: .; cdr3_length: 15; cdr3_aa: CASSAQSGTEETQYF; cdr3_nt: TGTGCCAGCAGCGCCCAGAGCGGGACGGAAGAGACCCAGTACTTC
d_call: .; v_call: TRBV10-3; j_call: TRBJ1-1; clone_size: .; cdr3_length: 13; cdr3_aa: CAISGGGATGAFF; cdr3_nt: TGTGCCATCAGTGGTGGAGGAGCTACCGGAGCTTTCTTT
d_call: TRBD1; v_call: TRBV11-2; j_call: TRBJ1-2; clone_size: .; cdr3_length: 13; cdr3_aa: CASSPDRVSGYTF; cdr3_nt: TGTGCCAGCAGCCCTGACAGGGTAAGCGGCTACACCTTC
d_call: TRBD1; v_call: TRBV6-1; j_call: TRBJ1-5; clone_size: .; cdr3_length: 15; cdr3_aa: CASSLMTGGGQPQHF; cdr3_nt: TGTGCCAGCAGCCTCATGACAGGGGGCGGTCAGCCCCAGCATTTT
d_call: TRBD2; v_call: TRBV19; j_call: TRBJ2-6; clone_size: .; cdr3_length: 14; cdr3_aa: CASSPGGSANVLTF; cdr3_nt: TGTGCCAGTAGTCCCGGGGGGAGTGCCAACGTCCTGACTTTC
d_call: TRBD2; v_call: TRBV30; j_call: TRBJ2-7; clone_size: .; cdr3_length: 14; cdr3_aa: CAWSAGGVSYEQYF; cdr3_nt: TGTGCCTGGAGCGCGGGGGGCGTCTCCTACGAGCAGTACTTC
d_call: .; v_call: TRBV5-1; j_call: TRBJ1-2; clone_size: .; cdr3_length: 14; cdr3_aa: CASSRLATGNGYTF; cdr3_nt: TGCGCCAGCAGCCGCCTAGCCACAGGGAATGGCTACACCTTC
d_call: .; v_call: TRBV25-1; j_call: TRBJ2-1; clone_size: .; cdr3_length: 16; cdr3_aa: CASSPNPWRGRDEQFF; cdr3_nt: TGTGCCAGCAGCCCGAATCCGTGGAGGGGGCGCGATGAGCAGTTCTTC
d_call: TRBD1; v_call: TRBV28; j_call: TRBJ2-6; clone_size: .; cdr3_length: 20; cdr3_aa: CASSWDRTGWDSSGANVLTF; cdr3_nt: TGTGCCAGCAGTTGGGACAGGACAGGGTGGGATAGCTCTGGGGCCAACGTCCTGACTTTC
d_call: TRBD1; v_call: TRBV7-2; j_call: TRBJ1-2; clone_size: .; cdr3_length: 15; cdr3_aa: CASSARTGGTYGYTF; cdr3_nt: TGTGCCAGCAGCGCTAGGACAGGGGGGACATATGGCTACACCTTC
d_call: .; v_call: TRBV27; j_call: TRBJ2-3; clone_size: .; cdr3_length: 12; cdr3_aa: CASSLGGDTQYF; cdr3_nt: TGTGCCAGCAGTTTAGGCGGAGATACGCAGTATTTT
d_call: .; v_call: TRBV19; j_call: TRBJ2-3; clone_size: .; cdr3_length: 15; cdr3_aa: CASSMVGGRTDTQYF; cdr3_nt: TGTGCCAGTAGTATGGTAGGGGGTCGCACAGATACGCAGTATTTT
d_call: TRBD1; v_call: TRBV11-2; j_call: TRBJ2-3; clone_size: .; cdr3_length: 16; cdr3_aa: CASTLTGTGSTDTQYF; cdr3_nt: TGTGCCAGCACACTCACCGGGACAGGAAGCACAGATACGCAGTATTTT
d_call: .; v_call: TRBV10-1; j_call: TRBJ2-7; clone_size: .; cdr3_length: 11; cdr3_aa: CASSRDYEQYF; cdr3_nt: TGCGCCAGCAGCAGGGACTACGAGCAGTACTTC
d_call: TRBD1; v_call: TRBV5-5; j_call: TRBJ1-6; clone_size: .; cdr3_length: 16; cdr3_aa: CASSLGVGQGNSPLHF; cdr3_nt: TGTGCCAGCAGTCTGGGAGTGGGACAGGGGAATTCACCCCTCCACTTT
d_call: TRBD1; v_call: TRBV4-1; j_call: TRBJ1-4; clone_size: .; cdr3_length: 15; cdr3_aa: CASSSLRGVEEKLFF; cdr3_nt: TGCGCCAGCAGCTCTCTCAGGGGGGTTGAAGAAAAACTGTTTTTT
d_call: .; v_call: TRBV5-1; j_call: TRBJ1-5; clone_size: .; cdr3_length: 15; cdr3_aa: CASSLGGSSNQPQHF; cdr3_nt: TGCGCCAGCAGCTTGGGTGGGAGTAGCAATCAGCCCCAGCATTTT
d_call: .; v_call: TRBV4-2; j_call: TRBJ2-1; clone_size: .; cdr3_length: 17; cdr3_aa: CASSQDLLAGSYNEQFF; cdr3_nt: TGTGCCAGCAGCCAAGATCTGCTCGCGGGGTCCTACAATGAGCAGTTCTTC
d_call: TRBD1; v_call: TRBV5-1; j_call: TRBJ2-2; clone_size: .; cdr3_length: 14; cdr3_aa: CASSLQGPSGELFF; cdr3_nt: TGCGCCAGCAGCTTACAGGGGCCCTCCGGGGAGCTGTTTTTT
d_call: .; v_call: TRBV15; j_call: TRBJ1-5; clone_size: .; cdr3_length: 16; cdr3_aa: CATSRGPPNSNQPQHF; cdr3_nt: TGTGCCACCAGCAGGGGCCCCCCAAATAGCAATCAGCCCCAGCATTTT
d_call: .; v_call: TRBV7-9; j_call: TRBJ1-1; clone_size: .; cdr3_length: 18; cdr3_aa: CASSLGTPRQVKNTEAFF; cdr3_nt: TGTGCCAGCAGCTTAGGTACACCACGACAAGTCAAGAACACTGAAGCTTTCTTT
d_call: TRBD2; v_call: TRBV6-1; j_call: TRBJ2-1; clone_size: few; cdr3_length: 15; cdr3_aa: CASSEGAGDYNEQFF; cdr3_nt: TGTGCCAGCAGTGAAGGAGCGGGGGACTACAATGAGCAGTTCTTC
d_call: .; v_call: TRBV9; j_call: TRBJ1-2; clone_size: .; cdr3_length: 15; cdr3_aa: CASSVVTTAWNGYTF; cdr3_nt: TGTGCCAGCAGCGTAGTGACGACAGCGTGGAATGGCTACACCTTC
d_call: .; v_call: TRBV13; j_call: TRBJ2-5; clone_size: .; cdr3_length: 13; cdr3_aa: CASSSRVGETQYF; cdr3_nt: TGTGCCAGCAGCTCGCGGGTAGGAGAGACCCAGTACTTC
d_call: .; v_call: TRBV6-5; j_call: TRBJ2-1; clone_size: .; cdr3_length: 13; cdr3_aa: CASSPSSYNEQFF; cdr3_nt: TGTGCCAGCAGTCCTTCCTCCTACAATGAGCAGTTCTTC
d_call: TRBD1; v_call: TRBV6-1; j_call: TRBJ1-5; clone_size: .; cdr3_length: 15; cdr3_aa: CASTDRVYLPGPQHF; cdr3_nt: TGTGCCAGCACCGACAGGGTATACCTCCCTGGGCCCCAGCATTTT
d_call: .; v_call: TRBV19; j_call: TRBJ2-3; clone_size: .; cdr3_length: 13; cdr3_aa: CASTTGGALTQYF; cdr3_nt: TGTGCCAGTACCACCGGAGGGGCTTTGACGCAGTATTTT
d_call: .; v_call: TRBV7-2; j_call: TRBJ2-5; clone_size: few; cdr3_length: 16; cdr3_aa: CASSLGPGAVGETQYF; cdr3_nt: TGTGCCAGCAGCTTAGGCCCAGGGGCGGTCGGGGAGACCCAGTACTTC
d_call: .; v_call: TRBV9; j_call: TRBJ1-4; clone_size: .; cdr3_length: 15; cdr3_aa: CASSPLEGSNEKLFF; cdr3_nt: TGTGCCAGCAGCCCGCTGGAGGGCTCTAATGAAAAACTGTTTTTT
d_call: TRBD1; v_call: TRBV23-1; j_call: TRBJ2-2; clone_size: .; cdr3_length: 18; cdr3_aa: CAGSPRIRGQGKAGELFF; cdr3_nt: TGCGCCGGCAGTCCCCGGATCAGGGGACAGGGGAAAGCCGGGGAGCTGTTTTTT
d_call: .; v_call: TRBV30; j_call: TRBJ1-2; clone_size: .; cdr3_length: 12; cdr3_aa: CACQGRSYGYTF; cdr3_nt: TGTGCCTGTCAGGGGCGCTCCTATGGCTACACCTTC
d_call: .; v_call: TRBV4-1; j_call: TRBJ1-1; clone_size: .; cdr3_length: 15; cdr3_aa: CASRGAGNLNTEAFF; cdr3_nt: TGCGCCAGCAGGGGGGCAGGGAACTTGAACACTGAAGCTTTCTTT
d_call: .; v_call: TRBV5-1; j_call: TRBJ1-3; clone_size: .; cdr3_length: 13; cdr3_aa: CASSQGAGNTIYF; cdr3_nt: TGCGCCAGCAGCCAAGGAGCTGGAAACACCATATATTTT
d_call: .; v_call: TRBV13; j_call: TRBJ2-7; clone_size: .; cdr3_length: 14; cdr3_aa: CASSLHSLIYEQYF; cdr3_nt: TGTGCCAGCAGCCTCCATAGTTTAATCTACGAGCAGTACTTC
d_call: TRBD1; v_call: TRBV5-1; j_call: TRBJ1-2; clone_size: .; cdr3_length: 14; cdr3_aa: CASSTGTAVYGYTF; cdr3_nt: TGCGCCAGCAGCACCGGGACAGCCGTTTATGGCTACACCTTC
d_call: .; v_call: TRBV10-1; j_call: TRBJ2-5; clone_size: .; cdr3_length: 13; cdr3_aa: CATQRDFQETQYF; cdr3_nt: TGCGCCACCCAACGGGACTTCCAAGAGACCCAGTACTTC
d_call: TRBD1; v_call: TRBV6-4; j_call: TRBJ1-5; clone_size: .; cdr3_length: 18; cdr3_aa: CASRFGGTGLAYNQPQHF; cdr3_nt: TGTGCCAGCAGGTTCGGCGGGACAGGACTTGCCTACAATCAGCCCCAGCATTTT
d_call: .; v_call: TRBV6-6; j_call: TRBJ1-1; clone_size: .; cdr3_length: 13; cdr3_aa: CASSQQGRTEAFF; cdr3_nt: TGTGCCAGCAGTCAGCAGGGTAGGACTGAAGCTTTCTTT
d_call: .; v_call: TRBV5-6; j_call: TRBJ2-4; clone_size: .; cdr3_length: 17; cdr3_aa: CASSFFRMGNVGNIQYF; cdr3_nt: TGTGCCAGCAGCTTCTTTAGGATGGGTAATGTCGGGAACATTCAGTACTTC
d_call: .; v_call: TRBV29-1; j_call: TRBJ1-1; clone_size: .; cdr3_length: 14; cdr3_aa: CSVGETRMNTEAFF; cdr3_nt: TGCAGCGTTGGGGAGACCAGGATGAACACTGAAGCTTTCTTT
d_call: .; v_call: TRBV6-1; j_call: TRBJ1-3; clone_size: .; cdr3_length: 15; cdr3_aa: CASRDDRRSGNTIYF; cdr3_nt: TGTGCCAGCAGGGATGACAGACGCTCTGGAAACACCATATATTTT
d_call: .; v_call: TRBV10-2; j_call: TRBJ2-5; clone_size: once; cdr3_length: 15; cdr3_aa: CASSGWGDSQETQYF; cdr3_nt: TGCGCCAGCAGTGGGTGGGGGGATTCGCAAGAGACCCAGTACTTC
d_call: .; v_call: TRBV2; j_call: TRBJ2-7; clone_size: few; cdr3_length: 12; cdr3_aa: CASSEGGYEQYF; cdr3_nt: TGTGCCAGCAGTGAAGGGGGCTACGAGCAGTACTTC